This T cell receptor (beta chain) was sequenced in a study of T cell repertoires in cytomegalovirus infection. Looking at the study overall: Public TCR beta signatures marked donors with CMV infection and the matching HLA. Notes on the study in general: HLA-C-restricted, CMV-specific TCR beta clonotypes were dominant ex vivo. Identification of carriers of CMV plus the relevant HLA was achieved through cumulative public TCR beta family frequency.

V was pared by 0 bases and J by 7 bases, with 9 bases between. The CDR3 runs 13 residues. Concerning this clonotype: Its antigen is unknown.

TCRdb reprocessed the reads via MiXCR and lists one record per CDR3 protein. The sample carries about 440,000 distinct CDR3 sequences, around 32% recorded once. The V and J genes are TRBV12-3 or TRBV12-4 and TRBJ1-2; D is uncertain. The TCR was taken from a human donor in good health (CMV status not recorded). Some clones in this sample may be carry-over from other donors' samples. Sequences were obtained from PBMCs. The CDR3 DNA is TGTGCCAGCAGTTTAGCGCTTTATAGTGGCTACACCTTC. Protein: CASSLALYSGYTF.